The clone carrying this T cell receptor (beta chain) was counted at least ten times. The data belong to a study of T cell repertoires in cytomegalovirus infection. TCRdb re-called the reads through MiXCR, storing one row per CDR3 protein. The repertoire consists of some 390,000 distinct CDR3 sequences, with about a sixth occurring once and the leading ten covering roughly 9%. This clonotype was obtained from a human donor in good health (CMV status not recorded). Some clones in this sample may be carry-over from other donors' samples. The sample consisted of PBMCs.

The CDR3 DNA is TGTGCCAGCAGTCTCCCCCCGCAGCGATGGAACACTGAAGCTTTCTTT. Its translation is CASSLPPQRWNTEAFF. The chain links TRBV12-3 or TRBV12-4 to TRBJ1-1, with unresolved D. The CDR3 length is 16 residues. Trimming took off 5 bases at V and 1 base at J, with 17 bases between the two ends.